The 32 T cell receptor beta chains presented below share a single source sample, sequenced in a study of shared clonotypes between healthy human individuals. Method: immunoSEQ multiplex PCR; TCRdb's copy keeps in-frame clones and lacks some. The sample has around 1,100,000 clones; around three quarters are singletons. Material: memory CD4+ T cells from PBMCs. Subset defined: CD45RA-negative fraction. The origin of the receptors is a man between 18 and 29 years old in good health. Some clones in this sample may be carry-over from other donors' samples.

This clone has a handful of counts. The chain couples TRBV28 to TRBJ2-5; TRBD2 is a possible D gene (6 bases). CDR1 and CDR2 (germline): MDHEN, SYDVKM. V dropped 6 bases and J dropped 4 bases, with 18 bases sitting between them. The CDR3 is made up of 15 amino acids. The CDR3 protein is CASSWGAGLRETQYF. In DNA, the CDR3 is TGTGCCAGCAGCTGGGGTGCGGGACTGAGAGAGACCCAGTACTTC.

J is TRBJ2-1 and V is TRBV29-1; TRBD2 matches at 8 bases. Germline V gives CDR1 SQVTM, CDR2 ANQGSEA. The CDR3 covers 13 residues. Trimming removed 7 bases from V and 6 bases from J; junction bases left unmatched: 8. The CDR3 sequence: CSAEREWFNEQFF. The CDR3 nucleotides read TGCAGCGCCGAGCGGGAGTGGTTCAATGAGCAGTTCTTC.

The gene calls are TRBV2 and TRBJ2-3, with 7 bases identical to TRBD2. With 4 bases clipped from V and 3 bases from J, the junction kept 7 bases outside the gene matches. Germline assignment: CDR1 SNHLY and CDR2 FYNNEI. The CDR3 length is 15 residues. Written as DNA, the CDR3 is TGTGCCAGCAGTGGCTGGCGGGAGTCTACAGATACGCAGTATTTT. This codes for CASSGWRESTDTQYF.

The V and J genes are TRBV28 and TRBJ1-2, with 10 nucleotides matching TRBD1. V was clipped by 5 bases and J by 10 bases; unmatched bases: 7. CDR1 is MDHEN and CDR2 is SYDVKM in the germline V gene. This CDR3 is built from 13 residues. For the CDR3, the DNA is TGTGCCAGCAGTGAGGGACAGGGGTTCATCTACACCTTC. Translated, it gives CASSEGQGFIYTF.

This chain uses TRBV7-3 with TRBJ2-5; D call uncertain. Germline values: CDR1 SGHTA, CDR2 FQGTGA. Trimming took 1 base from V and 5 from J, leaving 8 bases between them. The CDR3 consists of 13 residues. The CDR3 protein is CASSLNPRETQYF. The CDR3 DNA reads as TGTGCCAGCAGCTTAAACCCCCGGGAGACCCAGTACTTC.

This clone occurred a few times. V is TRBV30 and J is TRBJ1-1; TRBD1 is a possible D gene (5 bases). Looked up from germline, CDR1 is GTSNPN and CDR2 is SVGIG (reference sequence). The CDR3 consists of 12 residues. Trimming left V 6 bases short and J 5 bases short, with 13 bases between. CDR3 DNA: TGTGCCTGTGAGGGGTTGGGGACTGAAGCTTTCTTT. This sequence encodes CACEGLGTEAFF. The entire variable domain, with the rest obtained from reference TRBV30 and TRBJ1-1, is as follows: SQTIHQWPATLVQPVGSPLSLECTVEGTSNPNLYWYRQAAGRGLQLLFYSVGIGQISSEVPQNLSASRPQDRQFILSSKKLLLSDSGFYLCACEGLGTEAFFGQGTRLTVV.

Only one count was recorded for this clone. CDR3 amino acids: CASSQAGRGSSWTGELFF. CDR3 nucleotide sequence: TGCGCCAGCAGCCAAGCAGGCAGGGGGAGTTCGTGGACCGGGGAGCTGTTTTTT. The chain carries TRBV4-1 and TRBJ2-2; 7 positions agree with TRBD1. CDR3 size: 18 residues. Trimming removed 1 base from V and 5 bases from J; junction bases left unmatched: 13. Germline V gene sequence: CDR1 MGHRA, CDR2 YSYEKL.

The chain carries TRBV6-1 and TRBJ2-2, with a weak D call TRBD2 (6 bases). Germline CDR1 reads MNHNS; CDR2 reads SASEGT. The ends were cut back, 8 bases at V and 1 base at J, with 11 bases in the middle. CDR3 length equals 14 residues. CDR3 coding DNA: TGTGCCAGCGCCGGAGGGTTGAACACCGGGGAGCTGTTTTTT. As protein: CASAGGLNTGELFF.

This clone turned up a few times. This chain connects TRBV4-1 to TRBJ2-1, with a tentative D call TRBD1 (6 bases). This CDR3 is built from 14 residues. Trimming stripped 1 base from V and 11 bases from J, with 15 bases between. Germline V gene lookup returns CDR1 MGHRA and CDR2 YSYEKL. The CDR3 spells CASSQGGLGQKQFF. CDR3 DNA sequence: TGCGCCAGCAGCCAAGGGGGTTTAGGACAGAAGCAGTTCTTC.

As to this clone: Other DNA sequences from this sample encode an identical CDR3 as well. The chain uses TRBV9 and TRBJ2-5; D is tentatively TRBD1 or TRBD2 (6 bases each). The CDR3 totals 14 residues. V lost 4 bases, J lost 4 bases, and 14 bases lay in between. The germline CDR1 and CDR2 sequences are SGDLS and YYNGEE. The CDR3 protein is CASSPPGARETQYF. CDR3 DNA: TGTGCCAGCAGCCCTCCGGGGGCACGAGAGACCCAGTACTTC.

A single count supports this clone. This sequence joins TRBV2 and TRBJ2-5; D may be TRBD1 (6 bases). The ends were cut back, 6 bases at V and 5 bases at J, with 10 bases in the middle. CDR3 length equals 12 residues. Germline CDR1 and CDR2: SNHLY and FYNNEI. The CDR3 reads CASSEGVETQYF. CDR3 DNA sequence: TGTGCCAGCAGCGAGGGGGTGGAGACCCAGTACTTC.

The chain employs TRBV28 and TRBJ2-1, with D possibly TRBD1 on 6 matching bases. Trimming cost V 2 bases and J 4 bases, with 12 bases left between them. CDR3 length: 15 residues. CDR1 and CDR2 from the germline V gene are MDHEN and SYDVKM. The CDR3 coding sequence is TGTGCCAGCAGTTTAGTTTCAGGGGAGTACAATGAGCAGTTCTTC. This encodes CASSLVSGEYNEQFF.

For this clone: Other DNA sequences in the same sample also yield this CDR3. The chain uses TRBV18 and TRBJ2-5; D unclear. Germline lookup yields CDR1 KGHSH and CDR2 LQKENI. CDR3 size: 13 residues. With 3 bases removed from V and 5 bases from J, the gap between germline ends came to 10 bases. The CDR3 here is CASSPPDRETQYF. The CDR3 region has the DNA TGTGCCAGCTCACCCCCCGACCGGGAGACCCAGTACTTC.

This clone was found once. The chain carries TRBV27 and TRBJ2-2; 12 positions match TRBD1. Germline lookup yields CDR1 MNHEY and CDR2 SMNVEV (reference sequence). With 6 bases clipped from V and 5 bases from J, the junction kept 13 bases outside the gene matches. CDR3 length: 18 amino acids. In nucleotides, the CDR3 is TGTGCCAGCAGCTCGATTATTGGGACAGGGGGCGCGACCGGGGAGCTGTTTTTT. This encodes CASSSIIGTGGATGELFF.

V gene TRBV4-3 combines with J gene TRBJ2-6, with D maybe TRBD2 (5 bases). V lost 5 bases, J lost 0 bases, and 11 bases lay in between. Per germline, CDR1 LGHNA and CDR2 YSLEER. The CDR3 consists of 16 residues. This chain's CDR3 is CASSSGSLSGANVLTF. CDR3 nucleotides: TGCGCCAGCAGCTCTGGGAGTCTCTCTGGGGCCAACGTCCTGACTTTC.

The V call is TRBV7-3, the J call TRBJ2-1; a possible D gene is TRBD2 (7 bases). Germline values: CDR1 SGHTA, CDR2 FQGTGA. The CDR3 runs 15 residues. V gave up 6 bases and J gave up 7 bases, with 19 bases separating them. Here the CDR3 reads CASSVMGGLVNEQFF. CDR3 in DNA: TGTGCCAGCAGTGTCATGGGGGGGCTGGTAAATGAGCAGTTCTTC.

V and J are TRBV5-5 and TRBJ1-5; D possibly corresponds to TRBD1 (6 bases). Germline CDR1 is SGHKS and CDR2 is YYEKEE (reference sequence). Trimming took 0 bases from V and 4 from J, leaving 8 bases between them. The CDR3 totals 14 residues. The CDR3 sequence is CASSLGRGNQPQHF. The CDR3 DNA is TGTGCCAGCAGCTTGGGTAGGGGGAATCAGCCCCAGCATTTT.

This sequence joins TRBV19 and TRBJ2-5; 12 nucleotides agree with TRBD2. The V segment lost 5 bases and the J segment 12 bases; nucleotides outside the gene matches: 13. Germline CDR1 LNHDA, CDR2 SQIVND (reference sequence). The CDR3 has 15 amino acids. CDR3 in amino acids: CASSWTSGAEAIKYF. The CDR3 DNA is TGTGCCAGTAGTTGGACTAGCGGGGCCGAGGCTATTAAGTACTTC.

The chain couples TRBV11-2 to TRBJ2-3; TRBD2 might be the D (5 bases). Germline CDR1 reads SGHAT; CDR2 reads FQNNGV. V lost 0 bases and J 7 bases, leaving 8 bases between the germline ends. The length of the CDR3 is 13 residues. Here the CDR3 DNA reads TGTGCCAGCAGCTTAGAGGGAGCGAATACGCAGTATTTT. Protein product: CASSLEGANTQYF.

In DNA, the CDR3 is TGTGCCAGCAGCTTGGGACGGGACAGGGGCTCCTACGAGCAGTACTTC. Its translation: CASSLGRDRGSYEQYF. V is TRBV5-4 and J is TRBJ2-7; 10 bases agree with TRBD1. CDR3 size: 16 residues. The V segment lost 0 bases and the J segment 0 bases; nucleotides outside the gene matches: 3. CDR1 is SGHNT, CDR2 YYREEE, per germline (reference sequence).

This clone was recorded a few times. This chain uses TRBV13 with TRBJ2-7, with D tentatively TRBD1 (5 bases). With 5 bases removed from V and 6 bases from J, the gap between germline ends came to 14 bases. Germline V CDR1 and CDR2: PRHDT, FYEKMQ (reference sequence). The CDR3 has 13 residues. Here the CDR3 DNA reads TGTGCCAGCAGCCTGAAGAAAGGGGTCGAGCAGTACTTC. Protein: CASSLKKGVEQYF.

In this sample, this clone turned up many times. The chain has TRBV29-1 and TRBJ1-1, with D hard to call. Germline V gene sequence: CDR1 SQVTM, CDR2 ANQGSEA. CDR3 length: 15 amino acids. V was trimmed by 5 bases and J by 0 bases, leaving 16 bases between them. CDR3 region: CSVSAGWAMNTEAFF. The CDR3 coding sequence is TGCAGCGTTTCAGCGGGGTGGGCTATGAACACTGAAGCTTTCTTT. Using reference TRBV29-1 and TRBJ1-1 for the parts outside the CDR3, the full variable domain is SAVISQKPSRDICQRGTSLTIQCQVDSQVTMMFWYRQQPGQSLTLIATANQGSEATYESGFVIDKFPISRPNLTFSTLTVSNMSPEDSSIYLCSVSAGWAMNTEAFFGQGTRLTVV.

This clone has just a few counts. The chain links TRBV5-1 to TRBJ2-3; 8 nucleotides agree with TRBD2. The CDR3 loop spans 16 amino acids. Germline V lookup: CDR1 SGHRS, CDR2 YFSETQ. V was clipped by 0 bases and J by 3 bases; unmatched bases: 6. The DNA of the CDR3 is TGCGCCAGCAGCTTGGAGCCAGCGGGAGTAACAGATACGCAGTATTTT. Translating it yields CASSLEPAGVTDTQYF. Using reference TRBV5-1 and TRBJ2-3 for the parts outside the CDR3, the full variable domain is KAGVTQTPRYLIKTRGQQVTLSCSPISGHRSVSWYQQTPGQGLQFLFEYFSETQRNKGNFPGRFSGRQFSNSRSEMNVSTLELGDSALYLCASSLEPAGVTDTQYFGPGTRLTVL.

The gene calls are TRBV28 and TRBJ1-5; the match to TRBD1 covers 9 bases. From germline, CDR1 is MDHEN and CDR2 SYDVKM. This CDR3 has 12 residues. Losses at the gene ends were 6 bases for V and 7 bases for J; bases not matched to a gene: 1. The CDR3: CASRDRGQPQHF. The CDR3 DNA is TGTGCCAGCAGGGACAGGGGACAGCCCCAGCATTTT.

V usage is TRBV7-9 and J usage is TRBJ1-2; TRBD1 matches 7 bases. CDR1 SEHNR and CDR2 FQNEAQ come from the germline V gene (reference sequence). The CDR3 is made up of 15 amino acids. V was pared by 7 bases and J by 3 bases, with 11 bases of the junction left unmatched. The CDR3 loop reads CASTITDRVDYGYTF. CDR3 bases: TGTGCCAGCACCATCACCGACAGGGTAGACTATGGCTACACCTTC.

Concerning this clone: Other DNA sequences from this sample encode an identical CDR3 as well. This sequence joins TRBV6-6 and TRBJ2-7, with D perhaps TRBD2 (6 bases). The CDR3 contains 14 residues. Trimming shortened V by 2 bases and J by 4 bases, and 12 bases separated the two germline ends. The germline gives CDR1 MNHNY, CDR2 SVGAGI (reference sequence). CDR3 residues: CASSYGTGAYEQYF. The CDR3 nucleotides are TGTGCCAGCAGTTACGGAACGGGAGCTTACGAGCAGTACTTC.

V is TRBV18 and J is TRBJ1-1; 10 bases align to TRBD1. From germline, CDR1 is KGHSH and CDR2 LQKENI. The CDR3 is 14 amino acids. J gave up 7 bases and V 6 bases, and 8 bases lay outside the gene matches. CDR3 residues: CASSQSGQGGEAFF. In DNA form, the CDR3 reads TGTGCCAGCTCGCAGAGCGGACAGGGGGGTGAAGCTTTCTTT.

The table lists this clone with a count of one. The J gene is TRBJ2-6, the V gene TRBV5-1; the match to TRBD1 covers 7 bases. V lost 2 bases to trimming and J lost 4 bases; unmatched junction nucleotides: 3. This CDR3 has 15 residues. The germline gives CDR1 SGHRS, CDR2 YFSETQ. The CDR3 reads CASSLQGNGANVLTF. CDR3 in DNA: TGCGCCAGCAGCTTACAGGGGAACGGGGCCAACGTCCTGACTTTC.

The chain combines TRBV19 with TRBJ2-7; no clear D gene. The V and J ends lost 0 bases and 2 bases respectively, with 17 bases between them. The CDR3 runs to 17 residues. Germline loops: CDR1 LNHDA, CDR2 SQIVND (reference sequence). The CDR3 bases are TGTGCCAGTAGTATAGACGTGGTCGGAGAAAACCCCTACGAGCAGTACTTC. This sequence encodes CASSIDVVGENPYEQYF.

This clone came up once. As DNA, the CDR3 is TGCAGCGTTGAAGGGGGGGGCGGAAGCTCCTACGAGCAGTACTTC. Its protein is CSVEGGGGSSYEQYF. The chain combines TRBV29-1 with TRBJ2-7; TRBD2 is a possible D gene (7 bases). The CDR3 runs 15 residues. Germline loops: CDR1 SQVTM, CDR2 ANQGSEA. V was trimmed by 1 base and J by 0 bases, leaving 13 bases between them.

The rearrangement joins TRBV20-1 to TRBJ2-1, with D perhaps being TRBD1 or TRBD2 (5 bases each). The CDR3 length is 9 residues. From germline, CDR1 is DFQATT and CDR2 SNEGSKA (reference sequence). V was shortened by 8 bases and J by 15 bases, with 14 bases between the two germline ends. CDR3 sequence (DNA): TGCAGTTCCCGGGACGCACCGTTCTTC. Translated, it gives CSSRDAPFF.

The genes are TRBV5-4 and TRBJ2-3; TRBD2 is a possible D gene (5 bases). The CDR3 covers 14 residues. The V end was cut by 6 bases, the J end by 0 bases, with 11 bases between. Germline V CDR1 and CDR2: SGHNT, YYREEE (reference sequence). CDR3 region: CASTRDTSTDTQYF. CDR3 sequence (DNA): TGTGCCAGCACCCGGGATACTAGCACAGATACGCAGTATTTT. Full variable domain (missing parts from reference TRBV5-4 and TRBJ2-3): ETGVTQSPTHLIKTRGQQVTLRCSSQSGHNTVSWYQQALGQGPQFIFQYYREEENGRGNFPPRFSGLQFPNYSSELNVNALELDDSALYLCASTRDTSTDTQYFGPGTRLTVL.